The 5 T cell receptor beta chains below all came from one sample that was sequenced in a study of blood T cell repertoires in COVID-19. Profiling relied on immunoSEQ multiplex PCR, and the TCRdb table lists in-frame clones only, not all of them. The sample has over 120,000 clones; more than 75% are singletons. The sample consisted of peripheral blood. The receptors derive from a man aged 50 to 59 who had recovered from COVID-19.

The chain is built from TRBV25-1 and TRBJ1-2, with TRBD1 matching 8 bases. Trimming cost V 4 bases and J 7 bases; bases outside gene matches: 11. The CDR3 runs to 15 residues. Per the germline V gene, CDR1 is MGHDK and CDR2 is SYGVNS. DNA for the CDR3: TGTGCCAGCAGTGGTCTACCGGACAGGGAAATTGGCTACACCTTC. Protein sequence: CASSGLPDREIGYTF.

V usage is TRBV4-3 and J usage is TRBJ1-1, with TRBD1 matching over 8 bases. The CDR3 totals 18 residues. CDR1 is LGHNA, CDR2 YSLEER, per germline. V shed 0 bases, J shed 0 bases, and the junction held 9 bases outside the gene matches. The CDR3 DNA reads TGCGCCAGCAGCCAAGATCAACGCCAGGGGGCAATGAACACTGAAGCTTTCTTT. Translation: CASSQDQRQGAMNTEAFF.

The rearrangement joins TRBV9 to TRBJ1-1; TRBD1 matches 8 bases. After removal of 0 bases from V and 5 bases from J, the junction contained 6 bases not matched to a gene. This CDR3 spans 15 amino acids. Looked up from germline, CDR1 is SGDLS and CDR2 is YYNGEE. CDR3 nucleotides: TGTGCCAGCAGCGTAGGCAGACAGGGGAGAACTGAAGCTTTCTTT. Protein: CASSVGRQGRTEAFF. The entire variable domain, with the rest obtained from reference TRBV9 and TRBJ1-1, is as follows: DSGVTQTPKHLITATGQRVTLRCSPRSGDLSVYWYQQSLDQGLQFLIQYYNGEERAKGNILERFSAQQFPDLHSELNLSSLELGDSALYFCASSVGRQGRTEAFFGQGTRLTVV.

CDR3 in amino acids: CASSLGASAFLQETQYF. The CDR3 DNA sequence: TGTGCCAGCAGCTTAGGGGCGTCAGCTTTTCTACAAGAGACCCAGTACTTC. This chain connects TRBV11-3 to TRBJ2-5; the D is unclear. Germline lookup yields CDR1 SGHNT and CDR2 YENEEA. There are 17 residues in the CDR3. The V end lost 1 base, the J end lost 2 bases, and 17 bases lay between the germline ends.

The chain joins TRBV19 to TRBJ1-1; 7 positions match TRBD1. V gave up 7 bases and J gave up 1 base; unmatched junction bases: 15. Germline CDR1 reads LNHDA; CDR2 reads SQIVND (reference sequence). This CDR3 spans 17 amino acids. Written as DNA, the CDR3 is TGTGCCAGTACCCTCCGCCTGACAGGGCCCGAGAACACTGAAGCTTTCTTT. Translation: CASTLRLTGPENTEAFF.